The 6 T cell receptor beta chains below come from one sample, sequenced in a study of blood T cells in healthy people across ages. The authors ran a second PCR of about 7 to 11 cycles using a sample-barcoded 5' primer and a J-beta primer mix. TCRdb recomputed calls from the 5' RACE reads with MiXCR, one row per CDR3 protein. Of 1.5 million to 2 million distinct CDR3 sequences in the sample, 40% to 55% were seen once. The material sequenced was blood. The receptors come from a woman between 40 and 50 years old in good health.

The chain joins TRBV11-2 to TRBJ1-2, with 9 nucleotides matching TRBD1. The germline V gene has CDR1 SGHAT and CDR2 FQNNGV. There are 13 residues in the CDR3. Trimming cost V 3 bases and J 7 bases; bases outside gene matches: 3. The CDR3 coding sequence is TGTGCCAGCAGCTTTGGGACAGGGACTGGCTACACCTTC. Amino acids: CASSFGTGTGYTF.

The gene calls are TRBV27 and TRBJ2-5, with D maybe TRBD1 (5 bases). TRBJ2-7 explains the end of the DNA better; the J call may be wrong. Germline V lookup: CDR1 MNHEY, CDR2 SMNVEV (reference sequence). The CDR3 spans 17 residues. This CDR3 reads CASSLTSPGLESYEQYF. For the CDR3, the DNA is TGTGCCAGCAGTTTAACTTCCCCAGGGCTGGAGTCCTACGAGCAGTACTTC.

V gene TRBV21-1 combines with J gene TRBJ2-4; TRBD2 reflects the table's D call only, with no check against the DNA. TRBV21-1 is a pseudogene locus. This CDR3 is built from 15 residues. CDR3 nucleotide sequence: TGTGCCAGCAGCAGGATACGCGGGTGGAAAAACATTCAGTACTTC. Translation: CASSRIRGWKNIQYF.

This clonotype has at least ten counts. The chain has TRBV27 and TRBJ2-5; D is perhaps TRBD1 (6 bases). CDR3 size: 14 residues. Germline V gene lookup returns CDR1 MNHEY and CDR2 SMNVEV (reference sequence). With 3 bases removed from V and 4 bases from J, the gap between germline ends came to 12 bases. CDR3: CASSLSGGLETQYF. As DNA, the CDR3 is TGTGCCAGCAGTTTGAGTGGGGGCTTAGAGACCCAGTACTTC.

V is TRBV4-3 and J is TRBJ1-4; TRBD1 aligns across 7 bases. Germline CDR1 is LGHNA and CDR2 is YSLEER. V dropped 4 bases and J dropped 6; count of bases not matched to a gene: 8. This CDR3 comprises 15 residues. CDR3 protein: CASSPGDRDHEKLFF. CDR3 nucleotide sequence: TGCGCCAGCAGCCCAGGGGACAGAGACCATGAAAAACTGTTTTTT.

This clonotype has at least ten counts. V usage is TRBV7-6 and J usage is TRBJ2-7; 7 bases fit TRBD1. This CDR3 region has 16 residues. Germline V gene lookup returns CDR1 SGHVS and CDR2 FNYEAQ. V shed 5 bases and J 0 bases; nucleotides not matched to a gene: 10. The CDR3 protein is CASSARQGATSYEQYF. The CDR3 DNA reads TGTGCCAGCAGCGCCCGACAGGGCGCAACCTCCTACGAGCAGTACTTC.